Each of the 8 T cell receptor beta chains below was sequenced from the same sample in a study of graft-versus-host responses after intestinal transplantation. Their antigen targets remain unknown. Profiled with immunoSEQ multiplex PCR; TCRdb holds only in-frame clones, not every one. The sample shows about 130,000 clones, more than 80% of them seen only once. Specimen: unstimulated CD4+ T cells sorted from spleen or lymph node cells, collected before intestinal transplant. The receptors were sampled from a human donor who received an intestinal transplant.

The chain links TRBV4-1 to TRBJ1-6; maybe TRBD1 (6 bases). The CDR3 extends over 22 amino acids. CDR1 MGHRA and CDR2 YSYEKL come from the germline V gene. Trimming shortened V by 1 base and J by 8 bases, and 33 bases separated the two germline ends. DNA for the CDR3: TGCGCCAGCAGCCAAGTAGTGGGCCAGCGATCCTACGGGCGGGGGCCCCATTCACCCCTCCACTTT. This encodes CASSQVVGQRSYGRGPHSPLHF.

The chain is built from TRBV6-1 and TRBJ2-3; 13 bases map to TRBD2. Germline V gene sequence: CDR1 MNHNS, CDR2 SASEGT. This CDR3 is 16 amino acids long. V was clipped by 0 bases and J by 5 bases; unmatched bases: 2. The CDR3 region is CASSEAWTSGGDTQYF. The CDR3 region has the DNA TGTGCCAGCAGTGAAGCGTGGACTAGCGGGGGAGATACGCAGTATTTT.

The V gene is TRBV6-1, the J gene TRBJ2-7, with TRBD2 identical over 12 bases. The J segment lost 2 bases and the V segment lost 6 bases, leaving 5 bases of the junction unmatched. The length of the CDR3 is 15 residues. Germline V CDR1 and CDR2: MNHNS, SASEGT. The CDR3 DNA is TGTGCCAGCAGGGGACTAGCGGGCCCCACCTACGAGCAGTACTTC. It codes for CASRGLAGPTYEQYF.

The chain carries TRBV5-1 and TRBJ2-3, with a weak D call TRBD2 (9 bases). Trimming shortened V by 4 bases and J by 5 bases, and 20 bases separated the two germline ends. Germline CDR1 is SGHRS and CDR2 is YFSETQ. The CDR3 contains 16 residues. The DNA of the CDR3 is TGCGCCAGCAGCCCGGGGACAGGACTAGCGAAAGATACGCAGTATTTT. It translates to CASSPGTGLAKDTQYF.

The chain couples TRBV6-1 to TRBJ1-3; D perhaps matches TRBD1 (5 bases). The germline V and J ends were trimmed by 1 base and 5 bases, with 12 bases remaining between them. The CDR3 spans 15 residues. Germline V lookup: CDR1 MNHNS, CDR2 SASEGT. The CDR3: CASSEGGTVRNTIYF. DNA of the CDR3: TGTGCCAGCAGTGAAGGGGGGACGGTTAGAAACACCATATATTTT.

The chain has TRBV5-1 and TRBJ1-2, with D unclear. Germline CDR1 reads SGHRS; CDR2 reads YFSETQ. Trimming left V 4 bases short and J 2 bases short, with 21 bases between. This CDR3 contains 17 residues. The CDR3 loop is CASSLPLGLTANYGYTF. The CDR3 DNA sequence: TGCGCCAGCAGCCTGCCGTTAGGGTTGACGGCAAACTATGGCTACACCTTC. The full variable domain, completed using reference TRBV5-1 and TRBJ1-2, is KAGVTQTPRYLIKTRGQQVTLSCSPISGHRSVSWYQQTPGQGLQFLFEYFSETQRNKGNFPGRFSGRQFSNSRSEMNVSTLELGDSALYLCASSLPLGLTANYGYTFGSGTRLTVV.

This CDR3 reads CASSEQEEQYF. The CDR3 DNA is TGTGCCAGCAGTGAACAAGAAGAGCAGTACTTC. The chain links TRBV6-1 to TRBJ2-7; D gene ambiguous. Trimming removed 2 bases at V and 7 bases at J, with 6 bases between. CDR3 length: 11 residues. The germline V gene encodes CDR1 MNHNS and CDR2 SASEGT.

Note on this clone: A junction end diverges from the germline sequence, so it may reflect a read error. The rearrangement links TRBV9 to TRBJ2-5; D not certain. The length of the CDR3 is 13 residues. Germline values: CDR1 SGDLS, CDR2 YYNGEE. CDR3 bases: TGTGCCACCAGCCCTCACCCAGGAGAGACCCAGTACTTC. This sequence encodes CATSPHPGETQYF.